The entry that follows covers one T cell receptor (beta chain) sequence. It has no known antigen specificity. Base qualities are not at hand, and no much larger clone is one base apart. Using the deep immunoSEQ assay, multiplex PCR amplified TCR CDR3 regions from genomic DNA. Extracted genomic DNA from each cell subset was spread evenly across all wells of several immunoSEQ 96-well plates, with each plate serving as a replicate. For sorted subsets, 200 to 250 ng of genomic DNA, equivalent to 25,000 to 35,000 T cell genomes, went into each replicate PCR. Purified libraries were quantified with a Qubit 3.0 fluorometer, sized on a Bioanalyzer 2100, and re-quantified with the KAPA Library Quantification kit. Every immunoSEQ 96-well plate was sequenced on a separate single-read 150-cycle Illumina NextSeq 550 flow cell. As for the original processing: Because the immunoSEQ output included only junctional sequences and no quality scores, the filtering could not be the same as the filtering used for full-length reads. Sequences were annotated with PyIR, a Python wrapper for IgBLAST v1.9, using IMGT germline references to assign V/J genes and CDR3. Any read was removed if the V/J assignment was weak (E-value above 1e-6), the CDR3 was missing, or the read contained stop codons, out-of-frame junctions, or ambiguous translated residues. V3J clonotypes were defined as sequences sharing the same inferred V gene, J gene, and CDR3 amino acid sequence. The percentage overlap between two repertoires was calculated by dividing the number of shared unique clonotypes by the size of the smaller repertoire. Three approaches were used to assess repertoire richness: RTK rarefaction, the Chao1 estimator, and Recon v2.1 estimates of unobserved clonotypes. For all TCRbeta clonotypes obtained by the gDNA method from a few donors, generation probabilities were computed with OLGA. The clones in this table, taken by TCRdb from immuneACCESS, are in-frame only. Not every clone is retained; where verified, under half of the shortfall comes from an unresolved V gene, and the cause of the rest is unknown. That table gives V, J and clone size, and the DNA gave D and trimming. For this sample there are 500,000 to 700,000 clones; approximately 96% appear just once. Of the sample, about 0.11% is held by the ten largest clones.

These data come from a study of shared clonotypes between healthy human individuals (dated by TCRdb to 2018 to 2021). About the study as a whole: Three men and two women, aged 18 to 49 years, made up the cohort. For each donor, CD4 naive and CD4 memory were each run on three plates, CD8 naive on two plates, and CD8 memory on one plate. The study deeply sequenced blood TCR repertoires of five healthy adults to estimate repertoire size and the extent of clonotype sharing between individuals. To increase sequencing depth and limit assay-specific biases, TCR repertoire library preparation and sequencing were carried out by different laboratories using diverse techniques. Each donor's leukapheresis produced roughly between about 0.9 and 9.5 billion PBMCs.

CDR3 length: 13 amino acids, cysteine to phenylalanine. Solely the CDR3 DNA is kept, with 39 bases framed from the first base. Compared with germline, V lacks 4 bases and J lacks 6 bases; bases without a gene match: 5. The germline V gene supplies CDR1 SNHLY and CDR2 FYNNEI. CD8 naive samples were obtained by positive selection for CCR7 among CD45RO-negative cells, yielding a CD45RA+CCR7+ population from which TemRA cells were excluded. Healthy HIV-negative adults with no recently reported acute infections or vaccinations were included as donors. Every donor was a Caucasian adult residing in Nashville, Tennessee, USA. Blood was collected by leukapheresis, and PBMCs were isolated by Ficoll-Histopaque density gradient centrifugation and then cryopreserved in liquid nitrogen vapor phase. Analytical flow cytometry was used to check the purity and quantity of every magnetically sorted T cell population. Genomic DNA was isolated from every sorted fraction and measured by UV absorbance on a Nanodrop 2000c.

What the authors observed across the whole study: Incomplete sequencing was indicated by rarefaction of sorted-subset datasets, despite the large sequencing depth. Estimated clonotype richness was generally larger for naive than for memory subsets. Based on pairwise subsampling, the degree of clonotype sharing among donors was expected to be affected by sequencing depth. Sampling was restricted to blood, and TCR repertoires in tissue are likely to differ from TCR repertoires in blood. Approximately 5% of naive CD4, 3.5% of naive CD8, approximately 2.2% of memory CD4, and around 0.42% of memory CD8 clonotypes were shared across a few donors. Because the study included a small number of donors, the genetic and exposure-history diversity represented was limited. Clonotypes shared by all four sorted-subset donors showed higher generation probabilities than non-shared clonotypes.

The sequence derives from a woman aged 25 to 39 in good health. The sequence is built from TRBV2 and TRBJ2-7, with TRBD1 identical over 8 junction bases. Sequencing was carried out using naive CD8+ T cells sorted from blood. Taken with the paper, the label for cell subset or site translates to: CD45RA+CCR7+. The bases are TGTGCCAGCAGTGGTCTGGGACAGGTCGAGCAGTACTTC. The encoded protein is CASSGLGQVEQYF. This CDR3, with the reference TRBV2 and TRBJ2-7 proteins standing in past its ends, gives the full variable domain EPEVTQTPSHQVTQMGQEVILRCVPISNHLYFYWYRQILGQKVEFLVSFYNNEISEKSEIFDDQFSVERPDGSNFTLKIRSTKLEDSAMYFCASSGLGQVEQYFGPGTRLTVT.